The entry that follows covers one T cell receptor (beta chain) sequence. Its matching antigen is unknown. The sample is drawn from a study of response to subunit inactivated influenza vaccine. TCRdb re-analysed the RT-PCR reads in MiXCR, keeping a single row per CDR3 protein. The sample consists of about 700,000 distinct CDR3 sequences, 14% of them appearing once. The CDR3 runs to 16 residues. With V trimmed by 2 bases and J by 6 bases, 7 bases remained unmatched. Germline CDR1 is SGHTA and CDR2 is FQGNSA. Findings and caveats of the study: Every seasonal influenza vaccination brings in few new T cells, the authors suggested.

Here the sequenced sample was PBMCs from blood, taken 14 days before vaccination. The TCR was taken from a man aged 45-65 years who received an inactivated influenza vaccine. The chain couples TRBV7-2 to TRBJ2-2, with TRBD2 matching over 9 bases. The CDR3 loop is CASSLLAGGLPGELFF. CDR3 DNA: TGTGCCAGCAGCTTATTGGCGGGGGGGCTTCCCGGGGAGCTGTTTTTT.